The clone carrying this T cell receptor beta chain was detected a few times. Here immunoSEQ multiplex PCR was the method, and the copy in TCRdb shows in-frame clones only, minus some. Here the sample spans some 80,000 clones, over 65% being singletons. The data are from a study of T cell responses to AZD1222 COVID-19 vaccine. Trimming removed 5 bases from V and 4 bases from J, with 14 bases in between. CDR3 length: 14 amino acids. CDR1 is LGHDT, CDR2 YNNKEL, per germline (reference sequence). The chain employs TRBV3-1 (or the pseudogene TRBV3-2) and TRBJ2-5; TRBD2 is a possible D gene (5 bases). The clonotype comes from an adult who received the MenACWY meningococcal vaccine as a control. This specimen was peripheral blood, taken 28 days after the second dose of the MenACWY control vaccine. The CDR3 protein is CASSESGRVETQYF. The CDR3 bases are TGTGCCAGCAGCGAGTCCGGGCGGGTAGAGACCCAGTACTTC.